This entry lists 3 T cell receptor beta chains sequenced from one sample in a study of T cell responses to AZD1222 COVID-19 vaccine. Profiled with immunoSEQ multiplex PCR; TCRdb holds only in-frame clones, not every one. In the table there are about 100,000 clones, around 90% of which are singletons. Specimen: peripheral blood, collected on day 0 of AZD1222 vaccination. These receptors all stem from an adult in good health.

V usage is TRBV19 and J usage is TRBJ2-1, with 7 bases lining up with TRBD2. V lost 4 bases to trimming and J lost 13 bases; unmatched junction nucleotides: 10. The germline V gene encodes CDR1 LNHDA and CDR2 SQIVND (reference sequence). CDR3 length: 13 amino acids. CDR3 bases: TGTGCCAGTAGTACCGGACTAGTTCGGGAACAGTTCTTC. Translated, it gives CASSTGLVREQFF.

V and J are TRBV5-1 and TRBJ1-1; D is uncertain. The CDR3 consists of 14 residues. In germline, CDR1 is SGHRS, CDR2 YFSETQ. Trimming stripped 0 bases from V and 2 bases from J, with 8 bases between. The CDR3 reads CASSLVPKNTEAFF. Written as DNA, the CDR3 is TGCGCCAGCAGCTTGGTACCGAAAAACACTGAAGCTTTCTTT.

The chain has TRBV28 and TRBJ1-2, with D hard to call. Germline values: CDR1 MDHEN, CDR2 SYDVKM. The V and J ends lost 3 bases and 0 bases respectively, with 5 bases between them. CDR3 size: 13 residues. This chain's CDR3 is CASSLRPNYGYTF. CDR3 sequence (DNA): TGTGCCAGCAGTTTGAGGCCTAACTATGGCTACACCTTC.